The subject of this entry is one T cell receptor beta chain. The data originate from a study of blood T cell repertoires in COVID-19. Cohorts were based on clinical histories the participants reported. The germline gives CDR1 SGHNT, CDR2 YYREEE (reference sequence). V shed 4 bases, J shed 6 bases, and the junction held 13 bases outside the gene matches. The CDR3 sequence is 15 residues long. Measured with immunoSEQ multiplex PCR; TCRdb has only the in-frame clones, and not every one. The table includes about 360,000 clones, 87% detected once. The sequence was obtained from a man aged 35-49 years in a cohort exposed to, infected with or recovered from COVID-19 (not recorded which). The chain links TRBV5-4 to TRBJ2-7; 7 nucleotides match TRBD1. Sample: PBMCs or T cells enriched from blood (not recorded which). CDR3 loop: CASSPPGQRLAEQYF. The CDR3 DNA is TGTGCCAGCAGCCCCCCGGGACAGCGACTCGCCGAGCAGTACTTC.